This is a list of T cell receptor beta chains from one sample in a study of cytomegalovirus exposure and HLA in healthy donors. Generated by immunoSEQ multiplex PCR, the TCRdb table keeps only in-frame clones and is missing some. The sample lists about 150,000 clones; around 72% were seen once. The sequencing input was PBMCs. These receptors all come from a man aged 18 to 30 in good health and CMV-seronegative. The CDR3 runs from the conserved cysteine through the conserved F or W. Each record gives: clone size, V gene, CDR3 length, D gene, J gene, CDR3 protein, CDR3 DNA. D genes are given only for firm matches. Expanded clones are given a class, and other clones once, few, many or no size at all.

clone size: NA
V gene: TRBV10-3
CDR3 length: 12
D gene: NA
J gene: TRBJ1-2
CDR3 protein: CAIFGGNYGYTF
CDR3 DNA: TGTGCCATCTTCGGGGGGAACTATGGCTACACCTTC

clone size: NA
V gene: TRBV5-1
CDR3 length: 14
D gene: NA
J gene: TRBJ2-7
CDR3 protein: CASSFIGQNYEQYF
CDR3 DNA: TGCGCCAGCAGCTTTATAGGACAGAACTACGAGCAGTACTTC

clone size: NA
V gene: TRBV7-9
CDR3 length: 14
D gene: TRBD1
J gene: TRBJ2-7
CDR3 protein: CASSSDRGHYEQYF
CDR3 DNA: TGTGCCAGCAGCTCAGACAGGGGCCACTACGAGCAGTACTTC

clone size: NA
V gene: TRBV6-4
CDR3 length: 14
D gene: TRBD1
J gene: TRBJ2-3
CDR3 protein: CASSDGQGADTQYF
CDR3 DNA: TGTGCCAGCAGTGACGGACAGGGGGCGGATACGCAGTATTTT

clone size: NA
V gene: TRBV2
CDR3 length: 11
D gene: NA
J gene: TRBJ1-1
CDR3 protein: CASSEGISAFF
CDR3 DNA: TGTGCCAGCAGTGAGGGCATAAGTGCTTTCTTT

clone size: NA
V gene: TRBV2
CDR3 length: 15
D gene: NA
J gene: TRBJ1-6
CDR3 protein: CASRPRQDYNSPLHF
CDR3 DNA: TGTGCCAGCCGCCCCCGACAGGATTATAATTCACCCCTCCACTTT

clone size: NA
V gene: TRBV19
CDR3 length: 17
D gene: NA
J gene: TRBJ1-1
CDR3 protein: CASSRARGALGLTEAFF
CDR3 DNA: TGTGCCAGTAGTAGGGCCCGGGGGGCCTTGGGACTGACTGAAGCTTTCTTT

clone size: NA
V gene: TRBV5-1
CDR3 length: 16
D gene: NA
J gene: TRBJ1-1
CDR3 protein: CASSERATGRATEAFF
CDR3 DNA: TGCGCCAGCAGCGAGAGGGCTACAGGGAGGGCGACTGAAGCTTTCTTT

clone size: NA
V gene: TRBV6-4
CDR3 length: 13
D gene: NA
J gene: TRBJ2-1
CDR3 protein: CASSLDSYNEQFF
CDR3 DNA: TGTGCCAGCAGTTTGGACAGCTACAATGAGCAGTTCTTC

clone size: NA
V gene: TRBV5-1
CDR3 length: 14
D gene: TRBD1
J gene: TRBJ1-4
CDR3 protein: CASSLGQGGEKLFF
CDR3 DNA: TGCGCCAGCAGCCTGGGACAGGGGGGTGAAAAACTGTTTTTT

clone size: NA
V gene: TRBV4-3
CDR3 length: 14
D gene: NA
J gene: TRBJ1-2
CDR3 protein: CASSQEAEVYGYTF
CDR3 DNA: TGCGCCAGCAGCCAAGAAGCGGAGGTCTATGGCTACACCTTC

clone size: NA
V gene: TRBV25-1
CDR3 length: 14
D gene: TRBD1
J gene: TRBJ2-1
CDR3 protein: CASSPGTAYNEQFF
CDR3 DNA: TGTGCCAGCTCCCCCGGGACAGCCTACAATGAGCAGTTCTTC

clone size: NA
V gene: TRBV10-2
CDR3 length: 18
D gene: NA
J gene: TRBJ2-7
CDR3 protein: CASSPPGSLLTRGYEQYF
CDR3 DNA: TGCGCCAGCAGCCCGCCGGGCTCCCTTTTAACGCGGGGCTACGAGCAGTACTTC

clone size: NA
V gene: TRBV7-9
CDR3 length: 15
D gene: TRBD2
J gene: TRBJ2-7
CDR3 protein: CASSLVALAGHEQYF
CDR3 DNA: TGTGCCAGCAGCTTAGTGGCGCTAGCGGGACACGAGCAGTACTTC

clone size: NA
V gene: TRBV6-1
CDR3 length: 13
D gene: NA
J gene: TRBJ1-5
CDR3 protein: CASSAGGDQPQHF
CDR3 DNA: TGTGCCAGCAGTGCGGGGGGCGACCAGCCCCAGCATTTT

clone size: NA
V gene: TRBV7-2
CDR3 length: 15
D gene: TRBD2
J gene: TRBJ2-1
CDR3 protein: CASSQGLAGYNEQFF
CDR3 DNA: TGTGCCAGCAGCCAGGGACTAGCGGGGTACAATGAGCAGTTCTTC

clone size: NA
V gene: TRBV9
CDR3 length: 15
D gene: NA
J gene: TRBJ1-1
CDR3 protein: CASSSGQLTNTEAFF
CDR3 DNA: TGTGCCAGCAGCTCCGGACAGCTAACTAACACTGAAGCTTTCTTT

clone size: NA
V gene: TRBV14
CDR3 length: 15
D gene: NA
J gene: TRBJ2-7
CDR3 protein: CASSLPGTGLYEQYF
CDR3 DNA: TGTGCCAGCAGCCTACCGGGAACAGGGCTCTACGAGCAGTACTTC

clone size: few
V gene: TRBV28
CDR3 length: 13
D gene: TRBD1
J gene: TRBJ1-1
CDR3 protein: CASDRGRNTEAFF
CDR3 DNA: TGTGCCAGCGACAGGGGGCGCAACACTGAAGCTTTCTTT

clone size: few
V gene: TRBV5-4
CDR3 length: 15
D gene: TRBD2
J gene: TRBJ2-7
CDR3 protein: CASSSKAGVEDEQYF
CDR3 DNA: TGTGCCAGCAGCTCAAAAGCGGGAGTGGAGGACGAGCAGTACTTC

clone size: few
V gene: TRBV7-9
CDR3 length: 14
D gene: NA
J gene: TRBJ2-7
CDR3 protein: CASSLARVQEEQYF
CDR3 DNA: TGTGCCAGCAGCTTAGCCAGGGTCCAGGAGGAGCAGTACTTC

clone size: few
V gene: TRBV7-9
CDR3 length: 15
D gene: TRBD1
J gene: TRBJ2-3
CDR3 protein: CASSFGQGSTDTQYF
CDR3 DNA: TGTGCCAGCAGCTTCGGACAGGGCAGCACAGATACGCAGTATTTT

clone size: NA
V gene: TRBV11-3
CDR3 length: 16
D gene: TRBD2
J gene: TRBJ2-2
CDR3 protein: CASSLRAGGNTGELFF
CDR3 DNA: TGTGCCAGCAGCTTACGAGCGGGAGGGAACACCGGGGAGCTGTTTTTT

clone size: NA
V gene: TRBV11-2
CDR3 length: 16
D gene: TRBD1
J gene: TRBJ2-1
CDR3 protein: CASSSATGTGYNEQFF
CDR3 DNA: TGTGCCAGCAGCTCAGCCACCGGGACAGGCTACAATGAGCAGTTCTTC

clone size: NA
V gene: TRBV9
CDR3 length: 18
D gene: NA
J gene: TRBJ2-6
CDR3 protein: CASSPAGTTDSGANVLTF
CDR3 DNA: TGTGCCAGCAGCCCCGCAGGTACAACCGACTCTGGGGCCAACGTCCTGACTTTC

clone size: NA
V gene: TRBV6-5
CDR3 length: 15
D gene: TRBD1
J gene: TRBJ2-7
CDR3 protein: CASSPGGSNSYEQYF
CDR3 DNA: TGTGCCAGCAGTCCAGGGGGCTCGAACTCCTACGAGCAGTACTTC

clone size: NA
V gene: TRBV30
CDR3 length: 14
D gene: NA
J gene: TRBJ2-3
CDR3 protein: CAWSVDGRTDTQYF
CDR3 DNA: TGTGCCTGGAGTGTAGACGGGAGAACAGATACGCAGTATTTT

clone size: few
V gene: TRBV4-1
CDR3 length: 11
D gene: NA
J gene: TRBJ1-1
CDR3 protein: CASSQGPEAFF
CDR3 DNA: TGCGCCAGCAGCCAAGGGCCTGAAGCTTTCTTT

clone size: NA
V gene: TRBV4-3
CDR3 length: 18
D gene: TRBD2
J gene: TRBJ2-1
CDR3 protein: CASSQDPAGVGRGGEQFF
CDR3 DNA: TGCGCCAGCAGCCAAGACCCCGCGGGGGTAGGGAGGGGCGGTGAGCAGTTCTTC

clone size: NA
V gene: TRBV9
CDR3 length: 14
D gene: TRBD1
J gene: TRBJ1-2
CDR3 protein: CASSVGQVGYGYTF
CDR3 DNA: TGTGCCAGCAGCGTCGGACAGGTGGGCTATGGCTACACCTTC

clone size: NA
V gene: TRBV7-9
CDR3 length: 11
D gene: NA
J gene: TRBJ2-7
CDR3 protein: CASSNSYEQYF
CDR3 DNA: TGTGCCAGCAGCAACTCATACGAGCAGTACTTC

clone size: NA
V gene: TRBV5-1
CDR3 length: 13
D gene: NA
J gene: TRBJ2-5
CDR3 protein: CASSGDNQETQYF
CDR3 DNA: TGCGCCAGCAGCGGGGACAACCAAGAGACCCAGTACTTC

clone size: few
V gene: TRBV6-5
CDR3 length: 13
D gene: NA
J gene: TRBJ2-2
CDR3 protein: CATLGFRAGELFF
CDR3 DNA: TGTGCCACCCTTGGGTTCCGGGCCGGGGAGCTGTTTTTT

clone size: NA
V gene: TRBV6-4
CDR3 length: 15
D gene: NA
J gene: TRBJ2-2
CDR3 protein: CASSDKSRNTGELFF
CDR3 DNA: TGTGCCAGCAGTGACAAATCCCGGAACACCGGGGAGCTGTTTTTT

clone size: NA
V gene: TRBV5-1
CDR3 length: 18
D gene: TRBD2
J gene: TRBJ2-7
CDR3 protein: CASSLSRTSGSSSYEQYF
CDR3 DNA: TGCGCCAGCAGCTTGTCGCGGACTAGCGGTTCGAGCTCCTACGAGCAGTACTTC

clone size: NA
V gene: TRBV7-8
CDR3 length: 17
D gene: TRBD2
J gene: TRBJ2-3
CDR3 protein: CASSLVAGVLERDTQYF
CDR3 DNA: TGTGCCAGCAGCTTGGTAGCGGGGGTCCTGGAGAGGGATACGCAGTATTTT

clone size: NA
V gene: TRBV6-5
CDR3 length: 14
D gene: TRBD2
J gene: TRBJ2-7
CDR3 protein: CASSRAGFSYEQYF
CDR3 DNA: TGTGCCAGCAGTCGAGCGGGGTTCTCCTACGAGCAGTACTTC

clone size: NA
V gene: TRBV10-3
CDR3 length: 13
D gene: TRBD1
J gene: TRBJ1-1
CDR3 protein: CAIMGTENTEAFF
CDR3 DNA: TGTGCCATCATGGGGACAGAGAACACTGAAGCTTTCTTT

clone size: NA
V gene: TRBV12-5
CDR3 length: 14
D gene: TRBD1
J gene: TRBJ1-2
CDR3 protein: CASGLGTGIYGYTF
CDR3 DNA: TGTGCTAGTGGTTTGGGGACAGGGATCTATGGCTACACCTTC

clone size: NA
V gene: TRBV2
CDR3 length: 13
D gene: NA
J gene: TRBJ1-2
CDR3 protein: CASRRGGNGGYTF
CDR3 DNA: TGTGCCAGCAGAAGGGGAGGGAACGGGGGCTACACCTTC

clone size: NA
V gene: TRBV25-1
CDR3 length: 16
D gene: TRBD2
J gene: TRBJ2-1
CDR3 protein: CASSARLAGQGNEQFF
CDR3 DNA: TGTGCCAGCAGTGCCCGACTAGCGGGTCAGGGCAATGAGCAGTTCTTC

clone size: NA
V gene: TRBV4-3
CDR3 length: 15
D gene: NA
J gene: TRBJ2-1
CDR3 protein: CASSQAPAPDNEQFF
CDR3 DNA: TGCGCCAGCAGCCAAGCCCCCGCCCCGGACAATGAGCAGTTCTTC

clone size: NA
V gene: TRBV28
CDR3 length: 16
D gene: NA
J gene: TRBJ1-4
CDR3 protein: CASTSIQGQGHEKLFF
CDR3 DNA: TGTGCCAGCACCTCTATCCAAGGGCAGGGGCATGAAAAACTGTTTTTT

clone size: NA
V gene: TRBV19
CDR3 length: 14
D gene: NA
J gene: TRBJ2-7
CDR3 protein: CASSHPGGYEEQYF
CDR3 DNA: TGTGCCAGTAGCCACCCCGGCGGGTACGAGGAGCAGTACTTC

clone size: NA
V gene: TRBV2
CDR3 length: 14
D gene: NA
J gene: TRBJ2-7
CDR3 protein: CASRTLQVEHEQYF
CDR3 DNA: TGTGCCAGCAGGACGCTCCAGGTCGAGCACGAGCAGTACTTC

clone size: NA
V gene: TRBV6-5
CDR3 length: 14
D gene: NA
J gene: TRBJ1-6
CDR3 protein: CASSYSRVNSPLHF
CDR3 DNA: TGTGCCAGCAGTTACTCGAGGGTTAATTCACCCCTCCACTTT

clone size: NA
V gene: TRBV9
CDR3 length: 13
D gene: TRBD2
J gene: TRBJ2-1
CDR3 protein: CASSVTSDNEQFF
CDR3 DNA: TGTGCCAGCAGCGTAACTAGCGATAATGAGCAGTTCTTC

clone size: NA
V gene: TRBV19
CDR3 length: 16
D gene: NA
J gene: TRBJ2-1
CDR3 protein: CASSIGQSLWRNEQFF
CDR3 DNA: TGTGCCAGTAGTATCGGGCAGTCCCTTTGGAGGAATGAGCAGTTCTTC

clone size: NA
V gene: TRBV10-2
CDR3 length: 12
D gene: NA
J gene: TRBJ1-1
CDR3 protein: CASRDTNTEAFF
CDR3 DNA: TGCGCCAGCAGAGACACAAACACTGAAGCTTTCTTT

clone size: NA
V gene: TRBV19
CDR3 length: 19
D gene: NA
J gene: TRBJ2-3
CDR3 protein: CASTDRWSGTRSSTDTQYF
CDR3 DNA: TGTGCCAGTACCGATAGGTGGTCGGGAACCCGATCTAGCACAGATACGCAGTATTTT

clone size: NA
V gene: TRBV7-2
CDR3 length: 16
D gene: NA
J gene: TRBJ1-4
CDR3 protein: CASSYNTVRGGEKLFF
CDR3 DNA: TGTGCCAGCAGTTACAACACGGTGAGAGGAGGCGAAAAACTGTTTTTT

clone size: once
V gene: TRBV19
CDR3 length: 14
D gene: NA
J gene: TRBJ1-3
CDR3 protein: CASNQGNYGNTIYF
CDR3 DNA: TGTGCCAGTAACCAGGGAAATTATGGAAACACCATATATTTT

clone size: NA
V gene: TRBV5-6
CDR3 length: 11
D gene: NA
J gene: TRBJ1-2
CDR3 protein: CASSGGVGYTF
CDR3 DNA: TGTGCCAGCAGCGGGGGGGTCGGCTACACCTTC

clone size: NA
V gene: TRBV5-6
CDR3 length: 17
D gene: TRBD2
J gene: TRBJ2-5
CDR3 protein: CASNPSGLAVTQETQYF
CDR3 DNA: TGTGCCAGCAACCCGTCTGGACTAGCGGTAACTCAAGAGACCCAGTACTTC

clone size: NA
V gene: TRBV7-9
CDR3 length: 11
D gene: NA
J gene: TRBJ1-2
CDR3 protein: CASKSLGADTF
CDR3 DNA: TGTGCCAGCAAAAGCTTGGGCGCAGACACCTTC

clone size: NA
V gene: TRBV19
CDR3 length: 19
D gene: TRBD2
J gene: TRBJ2-5
CDR3 protein: CASSPDPGLAGTSSETQYF
CDR3 DNA: TGTGCCAGTAGTCCAGACCCGGGACTAGCGGGAACCTCCTCTGAGACCCAGTACTTC

clone size: NA
V gene: TRBV20-1
CDR3 length: 11
D gene: TRBD2
J gene: TRBJ2-7
CDR3 protein: CSASISGEQYF
CDR3 DNA: TGCAGTGCTAGCATTAGCGGGGAGCAGTACTTC

clone size: many
V gene: TRBV6-7
CDR3 length: 14
D gene: NA
J gene: TRBJ1-1
CDR3 protein: CASSPGAPNTEAFF
CDR3 DNA: TGTGCCAGCAGTCCAGGTGCCCCGAACACTGAAGCTTTCTTT